Listed here are 6 T cell receptor beta chains from one sample, sequenced in a study of blood T cell repertoires in COVID-19. The method was immunoSEQ multiplex PCR; TCRdb's version includes in-frame clones alone and lacks a portion of them. The repertoire holds roughly 150,000 clones, with roughly 85% as singletons. Material for sequencing was PBMCs or T cells enriched from blood (not recorded which). Every receptor here comes from a woman between 65 and 79 years old in a cohort exposed to, infected with or recovered from COVID-19 (not recorded which).

This rearrangement joins TRBV4-3 to TRBJ1-4, with TRBD1 matching 8 bases. V shed 0 bases, J shed 0 bases, and the junction held 6 bases outside the gene matches. Germline V gives CDR1 LGHNA, CDR2 YSLEER. CDR3 length: 18 amino acids. CDR3 DNA sequence: TGCGCCAGCAGCCAAGAATTCAGGACAGGGTCAACTAATGAAAAACTGTTTTTT. It encodes CASSQEFRTGSTNEKLFF.

This rearrangement joins TRBV12-3 or TRBV12-4 to TRBJ2-1, with D possibly matching TRBD2 (5 bases). The CDR3 extends over 13 amino acids. Trimming cost V 0 bases and J 8 bases, with 8 bases left between them. The CDR3 region has the DNA TGTGCCAGCAGTTTAGCCACAGCGGATGAGCAGTTCTTC. Encoded protein: CASSLATADEQFF.

CDR3 protein: CASATGEQEKLFF. The CDR3 DNA reads as TGTGCCAGTGCGACAGGAGAGCAGGAAAAACTGTTTTTT. J is TRBJ1-4 and V is TRBV19, with D perhaps TRBD1 (6 bases). The germline V gene has CDR1 LNHDA and CDR2 SQIVND (reference sequence). V was cut by 8 bases and J by 8 bases, with 15 bases left in between. The CDR3 runs to 13 residues.

The rearrangement links TRBV19 to TRBJ1-1; TRBD1 is a possible D gene (6 bases). Trimming cost V 7 bases and J 1 base, with 10 bases left between them. The CDR3 is 13 residues long. In germline, CDR1 is LNHDA, CDR2 SQIVND (reference sequence). The CDR3 loop is CASIGQPNTEAFF. CDR3 coding DNA: TGTGCCAGTATTGGACAGCCGAACACTGAAGCTTTCTTT. The full variable domain, completed using reference TRBV19 and TRBJ1-1, is DGGITQSPKYLFRKEGQNVTLSCEQNLNHDAMYWYRQDPGQGLRLIYYSQIVNDFQKGDIAEGYSVSREKKESFPLTVTSAQKNPTAFYLCASIGQPNTEAFFGQGTRLTVV.

The genes are TRBV5-1 and TRBJ2-7, with TRBD2 matching over 8 bases. Trimming at V came to 2 bases and at J to 2 bases, leaving 6 bases not matched to a gene. This CDR3 has 15 residues. Germline CDR1 is SGHRS and CDR2 is YFSETQ. DNA of the CDR3: TGCGCCAGCAGCTTCTTAGCGGGAATTACCTACGAGCAGTACTTC. This gives the protein CASSFLAGITYEQYF.

V gene TRBV6-5 combines with J gene TRBJ1-6, with 7 nucleotides matching TRBD1. The CDR3 runs to 15 residues. After removal of 8 bases from V and 4 bases from J, the junction contained 8 bases not matched to a gene. Germline V gene sequence: CDR1 MNHEY, CDR2 SVGAGI. Here the CDR3 reads CASLKGTAYNSPLHF. CDR3 DNA: TGTGCCAGCCTAAAAGGGACAGCTTATAATTCACCCCTCCACTTT.